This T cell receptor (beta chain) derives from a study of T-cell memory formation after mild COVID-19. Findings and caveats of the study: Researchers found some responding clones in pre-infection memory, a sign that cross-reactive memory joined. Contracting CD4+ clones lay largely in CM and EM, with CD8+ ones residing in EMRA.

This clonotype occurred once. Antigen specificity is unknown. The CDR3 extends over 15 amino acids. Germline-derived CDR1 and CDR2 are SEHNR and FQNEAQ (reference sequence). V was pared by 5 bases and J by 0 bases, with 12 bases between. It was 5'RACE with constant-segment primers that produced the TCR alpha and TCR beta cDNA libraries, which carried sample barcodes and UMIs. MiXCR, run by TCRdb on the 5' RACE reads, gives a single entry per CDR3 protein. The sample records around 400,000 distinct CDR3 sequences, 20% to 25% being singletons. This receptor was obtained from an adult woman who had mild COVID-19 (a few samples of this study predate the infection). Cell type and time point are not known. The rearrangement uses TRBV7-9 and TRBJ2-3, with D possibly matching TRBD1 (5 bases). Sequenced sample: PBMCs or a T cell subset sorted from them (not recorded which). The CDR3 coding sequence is TGTGCCAGCAGCCCGGACATCTCTAGCACAGATACGCAGTATTTT. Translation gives CASSPDISSTDTQYF.